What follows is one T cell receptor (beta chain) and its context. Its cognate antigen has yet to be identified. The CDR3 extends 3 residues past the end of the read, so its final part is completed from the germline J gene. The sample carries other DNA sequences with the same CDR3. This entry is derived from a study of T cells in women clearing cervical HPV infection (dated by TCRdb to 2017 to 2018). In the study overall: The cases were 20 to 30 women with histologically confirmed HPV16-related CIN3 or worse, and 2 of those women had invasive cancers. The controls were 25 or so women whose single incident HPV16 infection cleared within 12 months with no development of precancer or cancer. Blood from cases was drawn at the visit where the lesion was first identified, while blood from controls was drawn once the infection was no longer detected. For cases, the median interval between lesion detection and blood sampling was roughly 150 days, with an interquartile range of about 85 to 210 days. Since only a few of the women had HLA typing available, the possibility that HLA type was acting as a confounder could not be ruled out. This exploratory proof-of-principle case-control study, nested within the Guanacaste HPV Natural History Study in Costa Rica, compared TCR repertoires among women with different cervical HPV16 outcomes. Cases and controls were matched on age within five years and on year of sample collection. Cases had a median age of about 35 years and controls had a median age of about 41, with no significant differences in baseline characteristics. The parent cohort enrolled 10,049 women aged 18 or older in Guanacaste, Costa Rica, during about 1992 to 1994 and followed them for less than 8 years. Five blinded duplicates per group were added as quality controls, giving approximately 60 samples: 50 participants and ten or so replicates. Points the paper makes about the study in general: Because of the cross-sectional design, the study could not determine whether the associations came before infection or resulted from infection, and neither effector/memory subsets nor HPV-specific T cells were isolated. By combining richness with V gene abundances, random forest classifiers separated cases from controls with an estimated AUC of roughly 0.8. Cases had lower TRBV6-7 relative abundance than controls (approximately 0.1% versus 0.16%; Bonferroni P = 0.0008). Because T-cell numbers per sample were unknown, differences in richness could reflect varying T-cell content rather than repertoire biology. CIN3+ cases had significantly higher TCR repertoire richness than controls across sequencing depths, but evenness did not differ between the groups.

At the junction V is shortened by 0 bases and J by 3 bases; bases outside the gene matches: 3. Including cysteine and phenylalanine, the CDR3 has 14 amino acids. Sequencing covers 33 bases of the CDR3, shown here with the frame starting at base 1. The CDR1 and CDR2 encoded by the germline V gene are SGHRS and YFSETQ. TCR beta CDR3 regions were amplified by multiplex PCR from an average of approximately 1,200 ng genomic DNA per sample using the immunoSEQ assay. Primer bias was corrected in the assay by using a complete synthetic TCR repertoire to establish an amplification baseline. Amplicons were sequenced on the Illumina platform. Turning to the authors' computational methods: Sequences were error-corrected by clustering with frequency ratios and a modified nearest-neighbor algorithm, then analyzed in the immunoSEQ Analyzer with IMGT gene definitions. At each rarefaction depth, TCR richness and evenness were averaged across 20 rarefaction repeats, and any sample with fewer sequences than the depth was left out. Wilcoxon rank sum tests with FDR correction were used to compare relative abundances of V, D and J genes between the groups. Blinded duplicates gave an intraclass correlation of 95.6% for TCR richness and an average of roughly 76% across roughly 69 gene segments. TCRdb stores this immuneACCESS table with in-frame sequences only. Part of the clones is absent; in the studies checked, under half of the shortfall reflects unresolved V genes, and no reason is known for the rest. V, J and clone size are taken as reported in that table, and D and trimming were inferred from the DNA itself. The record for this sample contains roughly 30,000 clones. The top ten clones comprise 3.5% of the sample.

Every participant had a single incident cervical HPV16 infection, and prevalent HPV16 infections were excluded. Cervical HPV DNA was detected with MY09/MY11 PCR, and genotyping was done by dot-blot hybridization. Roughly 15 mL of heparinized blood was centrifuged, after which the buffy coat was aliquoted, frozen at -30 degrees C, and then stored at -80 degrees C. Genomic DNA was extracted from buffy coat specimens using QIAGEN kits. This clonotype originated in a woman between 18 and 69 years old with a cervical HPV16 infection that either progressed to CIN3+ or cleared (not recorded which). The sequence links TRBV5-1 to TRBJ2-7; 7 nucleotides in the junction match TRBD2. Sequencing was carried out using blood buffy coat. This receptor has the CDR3 CASSLAGGSYEQYF. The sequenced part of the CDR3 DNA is TGCGCCAGCAGCTTGGCAGGCGGGAGCTACGAG.